The following is a T cell receptor (beta chain) sequence with its context. The record originates from a study of OX40 agonist ivuxolimab in advanced cancers. The CDR3 loop spans 14 amino acids. Looked up from germline, CDR1 is SGDLS and CDR2 is YYNGEE. V was shortened by 3 bases and J by 2 bases, with 10 bases between the two germline ends. Sequenced by immunoSEQ multiplex PCR; TCRdb stores in-frame clones only, minus some. Among 20,000 to 25,000 clones listed, roughly 80% were seen once. The TCR sequence derives from an adult with an advanced solid tumor such as melanoma, head and neck, liver or kidney cancer. The material was CD4+ or CD8+ T cells sorted from blood, obtained in a trial of the OX40 agonist ivuxolimab. The chain combines TRBV9 with TRBJ2-3; D gene uncertain. This chain's CDR3 is CASSDASITDTQYF. The DNA for the CDR3 is TGTGCCAGCAGCGACGCGAGCATCACAGATACGCAGTATTTT.